A selection of T cell receptor beta chains follows, all from one sample in a study of cytomegalovirus exposure and HLA in healthy donors. The repertoire was sequenced with immunoSEQ multiplex PCR; TCRdb's copy has only in-frame clones and lacks some. The data hold 150,000 to 200,000 clones, with around 77% observed a single time. Sequencing was carried out using PBMCs. The receptors were gathered from a man in his forties or fifties in good health and CMV-seropositive. The CDR3 runs from the conserved cysteine through the conserved F or W. D genes are given only for firm matches. Part of the rows lack a size; the others show once, few, many or a class for expanded clones.

TGCGCCAGCAGCTTACAGGGATCTAGGAACACTGAAGCTTTCTTT,CASSLQGSRNTEAFF,TRBJ1-1,.,TRBV5-1,.
TGTGCCAGCAGCCCGACAGGCAACTATGGCTACACCTTC,CASSPTGNYGYTF,TRBJ1-2,few,TRBV7-6,.
TGCGCCAGCACCCAGACAGGGAACACTGAAGCTTTCTTT,CASTQTGNTEAFF,TRBJ1-1,.,TRBV5-1,.
TGTGCCAGTACCCGAGGGGGTTCTGGAAACACCATATATTTT,CASTRGGSGNTIYF,TRBJ1-3,.,TRBV19,.
TGTGCCACCAGGACCATGCAGGTGAACACCGGGGAGCTGTTTTTT,CATRTMQVNTGELFF,TRBJ2-2,once,TRBV15,.
TGTGCCAGCAATAGCAGGGGGACAGGGTGGGCCAATGAGCAGTTCTTC,CASNSRGTGWANEQFF,TRBJ2-1,.,TRBV7-2,TRBD1
TGCGCCAGCAGCTTGTATTACAATGAGCAGTTCTTC,CASSLYYNEQFF,TRBJ2-1,.,TRBV5-1,.
TGTGCCAGCAGCTTGCCGTTGGGGGGACTCTCTGTGGGAGAGACCCAGTACTTC,CASSLPLGGLSVGETQYF,TRBJ2-5,.,TRBV5-5,.
TGCGCCAGCAGCCTAAATATCAGACAGGGGGCAGGTGGCTACACCTTC,CASSLNIRQGAGGYTF,TRBJ1-2,few,TRBV4-1,TRBD1
TGTGCCACCTGGGGCCACACAGATACGCAGTATTTT,CATWGHTDTQYF,TRBJ2-3,.,TRBV25-1,.
TGCGCCAGCAGCGGCAGGTGGGTTAGCTCTGGGGCCAACGTCCTGACTTTC,CASSGRWVSSGANVLTF,TRBJ2-6,.,TRBV4-3,.